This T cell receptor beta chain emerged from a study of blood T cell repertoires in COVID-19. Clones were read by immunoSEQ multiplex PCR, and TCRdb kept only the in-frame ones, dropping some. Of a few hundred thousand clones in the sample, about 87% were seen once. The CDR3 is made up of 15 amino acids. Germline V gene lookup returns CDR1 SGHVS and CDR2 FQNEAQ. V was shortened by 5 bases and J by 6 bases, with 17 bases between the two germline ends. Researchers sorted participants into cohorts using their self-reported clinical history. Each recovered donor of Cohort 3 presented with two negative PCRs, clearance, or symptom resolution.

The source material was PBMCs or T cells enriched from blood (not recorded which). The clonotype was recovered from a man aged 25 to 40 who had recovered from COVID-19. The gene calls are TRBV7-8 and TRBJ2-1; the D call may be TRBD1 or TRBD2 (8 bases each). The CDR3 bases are TGTGCCAGCAGCCGGACAGGGACTAGTTTCAATGAGCAGTTCTTC. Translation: CASSRTGTSFNEQFF.